This record concerns one T cell receptor (beta chain) sequence. Germline assignment: CDR1 SGHRS and CDR2 YFSETQ. V was pared by 10 bases and J by 5 bases, with 24 bases between. The length of the CDR3 is 15 residues. Original processing notes: Reference gene primer amplification gave estimated nucleated cell counts. The data were produced by immunoSEQ multiplex PCR, yet TCRdb's version contains in-frame clones alone and is incomplete. V and J calls and clone size are given by that table; D and trimming were obtained from the DNA. The sample holds some 670,000 clones, 80% to 90% seen once. The entry originates in a study of blood T cell repertoires in COVID-19. Overall study: Some COVID-19 samples were acute and others convalescent; all came from the United States, Italy and Spain. The analysed material was cDNA or gDNA that came from T cells, B-cell-depleted T cells, or PBMCs.

The rearrangement joins TRBV5-1 to TRBJ2-5, with D maybe TRBD1 (7 bases). The clonotype comes from a woman aged 18-30 years with acute or convalescent COVID-19. Sequencing input: peripheral blood. In nucleotides, the CDR3 is TGCGCCGTACGACAGGGTAGGACGAGCGGGGAGACCCAGTACTTC. Translated, it gives CAVRQGRTSGETQYF.